This T cell receptor beta chain is from a study of CD8 T cells in Susac syndrome. Overall study findings and caveats: TCR sequencing and HLA analysis covered a relatively small number of individuals.

The RNA input was about 0.5 to 1 ug, and it was reverse transcribed with random hexamers. TCRdb reanalysed the immunoSEQ multiplex PCR reads using MiXCR and keeps one entry per CDR3 protein. The repertoire consists of under 350,000 distinct CDR3 sequences, with 92% occurring once and the leading ten covering 0.06% to 0.075%. It was treatment-naive patients with stable or active relapsing-remitting disease who made up the multiple sclerosis controls. Isolation of CD8+ and CD4+ T cells was performed negatively, whereas enrichment of TEMRA cells was done by FACS. The CDR3 is made up of 16 amino acids. Germline CDR1 and CDR2: MNHEY and SVGEGT. Germline trimming cut 8 bases from V and 1 base from J; bases unmatched to any gene: 8. Concerning this clonotype itself: Its antigen is undetermined.

The sequence came from a human donor with multiple sclerosis. The V and J genes are TRBV6-2 or TRBV6-3 and TRBJ2-1; 10 bases are shared with TRBD2. The sequenced sample consisted of CD4+ T cells from PBMCs. The CDR3 sequence is CASELAGAKSYNEQFF. Written as DNA, the CDR3 is TGTGCCAGCGAGCTAGCGGGAGCGAAGTCCTACAATGAGCAGTTCTTC.